The clone carrying this TCR beta chain came up a few times. The antigen remains undetermined. This sample is part of a study of T cell responses to AZD1222 COVID-19 vaccine. TCRdb's table, derived via immunoSEQ multiplex PCR, lists solely in-frame clones and lacks some. In the table there are some 150,000 clones, roughly 90% of which are singletons. Study-level points and caveats: All repertoire sampling was performed exclusively after the peak T cell response. White British people made up most donors, females outnumbered males, and clonal diversity was possibly underestimated. Of the AZD1222 recipients, only 5 or 6 were seropositive at baseline. Spike-specific TCR depth and breadth grew after two AZD1222 doses.

With V trimmed by 5 bases and J by 10 bases, 4 bases remained unmatched. Germline CDR1 MNHEY, CDR2 SMNVEV (reference sequence). The length of the CDR3 is 12 residues. This chain connects TRBV27 to TRBJ2-1; 8 nucleotides line up with TRBD2. The sequence derives from an adult who received the MenACWY meningococcal vaccine as a control. Specimen: peripheral blood, collected 28 days after the second dose of the MenACWY control vaccine. CDR3: CASSRASGEQFF. In DNA, the CDR3 is TGTGCCAGCAGTCGGGCTAGCGGGGAGCAGTTCTTC.